One and the same sample provided the 16 T cell receptor beta chains below, sequenced in a study of identical twins. One entry per CDR3 protein results from TCRdb running MiXCR on the 5' RACE reads. The sample lists roughly 700,000 distinct CDR3 sequences, less than 10% seen once, with 0.75% to 1% in the top ten. These data were also filed under a second study, of yellow fever vaccine responses in identical twins.

Sequenced material: PBMCs. All receptors come from a woman aged 18-29 years in good health.

CDR3 DNA: TGCGCCAGCCCGGGACAGGGGGCCTACGAGCAGTACTTC. Translated: CASPGQGAYEQYF. V usage is TRBV10-1 and J usage is TRBJ2-7, with 11 nucleotides matching TRBD1. CDR1 WNHNN and CDR2 SYGVQD come from the germline V gene (reference sequence). V shed 8 bases, J shed 2 bases, and the junction held 2 bases outside the gene matches. This CDR3 contains 13 residues.

The chain combines TRBV3-1 with TRBJ2-1, with 8 bases matching TRBD2. Germline V gene sequence: CDR1 LGHDT, CDR2 YNNKEL (reference sequence). V trimming: 4 bases; J trimming: 5 bases; junction bases outside the gene matches: 7. There are 15 residues in the CDR3. The CDR3 protein is CASSPTRGGNNEQFF. The CDR3 DNA reads as TGTGCCAGCAGCCCCACTCGCGGGGGGAACAATGAGCAGTTCTTC.

The chain links TRBV28 to TRBJ2-5, with 7 nucleotides matching TRBD1. V dropped 10 bases and J dropped 2; count of bases not matched to a gene: 10. Germline V lookup: CDR1 MDHEN, CDR2 SYDVKM. The CDR3 has 14 residues. This chain's CDR3 is CATDNRGGQETQYF. The DNA for the CDR3 is TGTGCCACCGATAACAGGGGCGGACAAGAGACCCAGTACTTC.

This chain joins TRBV7-9 and TRBJ2-1; possible D gene TRBD2, 5 bases. Germline values: CDR1 SEHNR, CDR2 FQNEAQ (reference sequence). The CDR3 spans 15 residues. With 7 bases removed from V and 5 bases from J, the gap between germline ends came to 18 bases. The CDR3 is CASTTQRVGNNEQFF. CDR3 sequence (DNA): TGTGCCAGCACCACCCAGAGGGTAGGGAACAATGAGCAGTTCTTC.

V gene TRBV9 combines with J gene TRBJ2-7, with 7 bases that match TRBD1. Per the germline V gene, CDR1 is SGDLS and CDR2 is YYNGEE. V lost 3 bases, J lost 6 bases, and 9 bases stayed unmatched. CDR3 size: 14 residues. CDR3 amino acids: CASSAQTGLGEQYF. The CDR3 coding sequence is TGTGCCAGCAGCGCCCAGACAGGGTTGGGCGAGCAGTACTTC.

This clonotype was detected many times. The V call is TRBV5-1, the J call TRBJ2-7, with a weak D call TRBD1 (5 bases). The CDR3 length is 13 residues. The germline V and J ends were trimmed by 0 bases and 2 bases, with 6 bases remaining between them. CDR1 SGHRS and CDR2 YFSETQ come from the germline V gene. CDR3 bases: TGCGCCAGCAGCTTGGCAGGGCCCTACGAGCAGTACTTC. Translated: CASSLAGPYEQYF.

This clonotype was counted ten times or more. The gene calls are TRBV6-4 and TRBJ2-3, with D perhaps being TRBD1 or TRBD2 (5 bases each). Trimming shortened V by 2 bases and J by 8 bases, and 11 bases separated the two germline ends. The CDR3 runs to 13 residues. Germline V gene data show CDR1 as MRHNA and CDR2 as SNTAGT. The CDR3 DNA reads TGTGCCAGCAGTGACCGGGATCAGGGTACGCAGTATTTT. Translated, it gives CASSDRDQGTQYF.

This clonotype came up many times. The chain combines TRBV12-3 or TRBV12-4 with TRBJ2-5; possible D gene TRBD2, 5 bases. This CDR3 contains 12 residues. Trimming left V 5 bases short and J 5 bases short, with 9 bases between. Here the CDR3 reads CASSAGVETQYF. In nucleotides, the CDR3 is TGTGCCAGCAGTGCGGGCGTGGAGACCCAGTACTTC.

The chain joins TRBV6-5 to TRBJ2-5; D is possibly TRBD2 (6 bases). CDR3 size: 17 residues. The V gene's germline CDR1 is MNHEY and CDR2 SVGAGI. Trimming pared 2 bases from V and 5 bases from J, leaving 21 bases between. CDR3 protein: CASSYGSQAGGMETQYF. In DNA form, the CDR3 reads TGTGCCAGCAGTTACGGGAGCCAGGCGGGCGGGATGGAGACCCAGTACTTC.

The sample holds a few counts of this clonotype. This chain connects TRBV10-3 to TRBJ2-7; D is perhaps TRBD1 (6 bases). CDR1 is ENHRY, CDR2 SYGVKD, per germline. V lost 6 bases and J 2 bases, leaving 11 bases between the germline ends. The CDR3 covers 13 residues. CDR3 sequence: CAIRADSTYEQYF. The CDR3 DNA sequence: TGTGCCATCAGGGCGGACAGTACCTACGAGCAGTACTTC.

Comment on this clonotype: This may arise from a read error, as a much more abundant clone is one base away. The J gene is TRBJ2-7, the V gene TRBV6-2 or TRBV6-3; D not resolved. Germline CDR1 MNHEY, CDR2 SVGEGT. The CDR3 is made up of 11 amino acids. The V end lost 2 bases, the J end lost 5 bases, and 4 bases lay between the germline ends. Here the CDR3 reads CASSYVDEQYF. The CDR3 DNA reads TGTGCCAGCAGTTACGTAGACGAGCAGTACTTC.

This clonotype was detected only a few times. The V call is TRBV5-1, the J call TRBJ2-7; D may correspond to TRBD1 or TRBD2 (6 bases each). V lost 4 bases and J 6 bases, leaving 20 bases between the germline ends. The CDR3 sequence is 15 residues long. Germline CDR1 reads SGHRS; CDR2 reads YFSETQ. The CDR3 is CASSPFGGTTGEQYF. In nucleotides, the CDR3 is TGCGCCAGCAGCCCGTTTGGGGGGACGACAGGCGAGCAGTACTTC.

This clonotype was picked up a small number of times. The V gene is TRBV20-1, the J gene TRBJ2-1; 8 positions match TRBD2. V lost 4 bases to trimming and J lost 6 bases; unmatched junction nucleotides: 8. Germline V gene sequence: CDR1 DFQATT, CDR2 SNEGSKA (reference sequence). There are 14 residues in the CDR3. In nucleotides, the CDR3 is TGCAGTGCTACTCTAGCGGGTCCACTCAATGAGCAGTTCTTC. Protein product: CSATLAGPLNEQFF.

This clonotype has a handful of counts. J is TRBJ2-3 and V is TRBV24-1; 9 bases fit TRBD1. CDR1 and CDR2 from the germline V gene are KGHDR and SFDVKD. The CDR3 covers 16 residues. V lost 5 bases and J lost 2; bases outside the gene matches: 7. CDR3 sequence reads: CATSGTRDRVTDTQYF. CDR3 coding DNA: TGTGCCACCAGTGGCACAAGGGACAGGGTCACAGATACGCAGTATTTT.

This clonotype was picked up a small number of times. J is TRBJ2-1 and V is TRBV7-3; D ambiguous. Between the trimmed V and J ends, which lost 1 base and 7 bases, there was a span of 8 bases. Germline CDR1 and CDR2: SGHTA and FQGTGA. The CDR3 extends over 13 amino acids. CDR3 coding DNA: TGTGCCAGCAGCTTAATGATTTCGAATGAGCAGTTCTTC. Protein sequence: CASSLMISNEQFF. The full variable domain, its missing parts supplied by reference TRBV7-3 and TRBJ2-1, is GAGVSQTPSNKVTEKGKYVELRCDPISGHTALYWYRQSLGQGPEFLIYFQGTGAADDSGLPNDRFFAVRPEGSVSTLKIQRTERGDSAVYLCASSLMISNEQFFGPGTRLTVL.

The sample holds many counts of this clonotype. The J gene is TRBJ2-1, the V gene TRBV5-1; D unclear. CDR1 is SGHRS, CDR2 YFSETQ, per germline. The CDR3 totals 12 residues. V lost 1 base and J lost 6, with 5 bases in between. The CDR3 nucleotides are TGCGCCAGCAGCTTGCCCTCCAATGAGCAGTTCTTC. This encodes CASSLPSNEQFF.